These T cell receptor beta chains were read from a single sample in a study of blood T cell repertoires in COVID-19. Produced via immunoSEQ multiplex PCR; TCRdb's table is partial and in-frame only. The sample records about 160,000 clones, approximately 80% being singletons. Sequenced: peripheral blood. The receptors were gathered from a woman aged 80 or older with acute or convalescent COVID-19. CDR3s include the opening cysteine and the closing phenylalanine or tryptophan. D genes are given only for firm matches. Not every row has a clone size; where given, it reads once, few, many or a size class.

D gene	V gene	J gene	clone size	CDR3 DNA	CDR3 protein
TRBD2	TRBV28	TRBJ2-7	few	TGTGCCAGCACAGCGGGAGAGGTAAGGGAGCAGTACTTC	CASTAGEVREQYF
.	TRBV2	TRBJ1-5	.	TGTGCCAGCACAGGACAGCCCAATCAGCCCCAGCATTTT	CASTGQPNQPQHF
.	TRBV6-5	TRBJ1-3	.	TGTGCCAGCAGTTACTCGTGGGGGGGATCTGGAAACACCATATATTTT	CASSYSWGGSGNTIYF
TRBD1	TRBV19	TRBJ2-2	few	TGTGCCAGTAGGAGACAGGGGGCGAACACCGGGGAGCTGTTTTTT	CASRRQGANTGELFF
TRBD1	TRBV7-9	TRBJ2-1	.	TGTGCCAGCAGCTTAGGACAGGGGGGACCGTACAATGAGCAGTTCTTC	CASSLGQGGPYNEQFF
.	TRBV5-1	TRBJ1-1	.	TGCGCCAGCAGCTTGTCGATACGCGCTGAAGCTTTCTTT	CASSLSIRAEAFF
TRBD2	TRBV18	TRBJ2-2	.	TGTGCCAGCTCGACTAGCGGGCTCGCGAACACCGGGGAGCTGTTTTTT	CASSTSGLANTGELFF
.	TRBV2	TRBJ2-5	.	TGTGCCAGCAGTGAAAGGGGGACGGGGAATAAAGAGACCCAGTACTTC	CASSERGTGNKETQYF
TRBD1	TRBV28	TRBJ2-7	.	TGTGCCAGCAGTTCCCCCGGGACAGGGACCTACGAGCAGTACTTC	CASSSPGTGTYEQYF
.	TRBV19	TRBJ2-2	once	TGTGCCAGTAGTATAGACGGCAGGGTAGGTTCCGGGGAGCTGTTTTTT	CASSIDGRVGSGELFF
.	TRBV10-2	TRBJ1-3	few	TGCGCCAGCAGTGATGGCGGCGGAAACACCATATATTTT	CASSDGGGNTIYF
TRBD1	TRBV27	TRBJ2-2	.	TGTGCCAGCAGTAGCACAGGGGTCGGGGAGCTGTTTTTT	CASSSTGVGELFF
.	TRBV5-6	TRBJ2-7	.	TGTGCCAGCAGCTACACCACCGGGACACGATGGGGATACGAGCAGTACTTC	CASSYTTGTRWGYEQYF
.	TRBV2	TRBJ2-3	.	TGTGCCAGCAGTGATGGGCTAAGCACAGATACGCAGTATTTT	CASSDGLSTDTQYF
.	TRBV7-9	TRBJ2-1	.	TGTGCCAGCAGCCTCCCCGCGGGGCGTCGGGATGAGCAGTTCTTC	CASSLPAGRRDEQFF
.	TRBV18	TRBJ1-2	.	TGTGCCAGCTCACCACCTGCGGGCAACTATGGCTACACCTTC	CASSPPAGNYGYTF
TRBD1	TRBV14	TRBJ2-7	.	TGTGCCAGCAGCCAAGGGACAGGGTGGGGCGAGCAGTACTTC	CASSQGTGWGEQYF
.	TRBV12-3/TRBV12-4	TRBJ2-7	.	TGTGCCAGCCCCAGGGGAGAGCAGTACTTC	CASPRGEQYF